These T cell receptor beta chains were read from a single sample in a study of somatic mutations in cytotoxic T cells in rheumatoid arthritis. The table came from immunoSEQ multiplex PCR; TCRdb's copy has only in-frame clones and leaves some out. The sample yields tens of thousands of clones, less than 85% seen once. Sequencing input: CD8+ T cells sorted from blood. The source of these receptors is a man aged 35-49 years in good health. CDR3s include the opening cysteine and the closing phenylalanine or tryptophan. A D gene is named only where the DNA matches it firmly. Size is stated for part of the rows, as once, few or many counts, or as a class when the clone is expanded.

J gene: TRBJ2-7; V gene: TRBV7-9; CDR3 length: 15; D gene: TRBD1; clone size: -; CDR3 protein: CASSLPGQGTYEQYF; CDR3 DNA: TGTGCCAGCAGCTTACCGGGACAGGGGACCTACGAGCAGTACTTC
J gene: TRBJ2-2; V gene: TRBV13; CDR3 length: 16; D gene: TRBD2; clone size: once; CDR3 protein: CASSRGLAGVFGELFF; CDR3 DNA: TGTGCCAGCAGCCGTGGACTAGCGGGAGTATTTGGGGAGCTGTTTTTT
J gene: TRBJ1-1; V gene: TRBV9; CDR3 length: 15; D gene: -; clone size: -; CDR3 protein: CASSQQGRSNTEAFF; CDR3 DNA: TGTGCCAGCAGCCAACAGGGAAGATCGAACACTGAAGCTTTCTTT
J gene: TRBJ1-2; V gene: TRBV6-1; CDR3 length: 13; D gene: -; clone size: -; CDR3 protein: CASSPGQPRGYTF; CDR3 DNA: TGTGCCAGCAGTCCCGGACAGCCCAGGGGCTACACCTTC
J gene: TRBJ1-1; V gene: TRBV6-5; CDR3 length: 15; D gene: -; clone size: -; CDR3 protein: CASSYSFRENTEAFF; CDR3 DNA: TGTGCCAGCAGTTACTCGTTTCGTGAGAACACTGAAGCTTTCTTT
J gene: TRBJ2-6; V gene: TRBV28; CDR3 length: 12; D gene: -; clone size: -; CDR3 protein: CASSPGANVLTF; CDR3 DNA: TGTGCCAGCAGTCCTGGGGCCAACGTCCTGACTTTC
J gene: TRBJ2-1; V gene: TRBV10-2; CDR3 length: 13; D gene: -; clone size: -; CDR3 protein: CASSGGFADPRFF; CDR3 DNA: TGCGCCAGCAGTGGAGGTTTCGCGGACCCTCGGTTCTTC
J gene: TRBJ1-4; V gene: TRBV7-9; CDR3 length: 13; D gene: -; clone size: -; CDR3 protein: CASSLKVNEKLFF; CDR3 DNA: TGTGCCAGCAGCTTAAAGGTTAATGAAAAACTGTTTTTT
J gene: TRBJ2-4; V gene: TRBV29-1; CDR3 length: 16; D gene: -; clone size: -; CDR3 protein: CSVDGDLLKDENIQYF; CDR3 DNA: TGCAGCGTCGATGGGGACTTGTTGAAAGATGAAAACATTCAGTACTTC
J gene: TRBJ1-4; V gene: TRBV4-1; CDR3 length: 15; D gene: -; clone size: -; CDR3 protein: CASSPWAGANEKLFF; CDR3 DNA: TGCGCCAGCAGCCCGTGGGCAGGCGCTAATGAAAAACTGTTTTTT
J gene: TRBJ2-7; V gene: TRBV2; CDR3 length: 13; D gene: TRBD1; clone size: -; CDR3 protein: CASSRTGAYEQYF; CDR3 DNA: TGTGCCAGCAGTCGGACAGGAGCCTACGAGCAGTACTTC
J gene: TRBJ2-7; V gene: TRBV9; CDR3 length: 15; D gene: -; clone size: -; CDR3 protein: CASSVGGPSSYEQYF; CDR3 DNA: TGTGCCAGCAGCGTAGGGGGCCCAAGCTCCTACGAGCAGTACTTC
J gene: TRBJ2-2; V gene: TRBV28; CDR3 length: 16; D gene: TRBD1; clone size: once; CDR3 protein: CASSLWGTGSTGELFF; CDR3 DNA: TGTGCCAGCAGTTTATGGGGGACAGGTTCCACCGGGGAGCTGTTTTTT
J gene: TRBJ2-2; V gene: TRBV6-6; CDR3 length: 16; D gene: TRBD1; clone size: few; CDR3 protein: CASSYRTGEDTGELFF; CDR3 DNA: TGTGCCAGCAGTTACAGGACAGGGGAGGACACCGGGGAGCTGTTTTTT
J gene: TRBJ1-2; V gene: TRBV13; CDR3 length: 14; D gene: TRBD1; clone size: once; CDR3 protein: CASSLEAGGNGYTF; CDR3 DNA: TGTGCCAGCAGCTTAGAGGCAGGGGGCAATGGCTACACCTTC
J gene: TRBJ1-1; V gene: TRBV6-5; CDR3 length: 14; D gene: -; clone size: -; CDR3 protein: CASSSGGGYTEAFF; CDR3 DNA: TGTGCCAGCAGTTCCGGGGGCGGGTACACTGAAGCTTTCTTT
J gene: TRBJ2-7; V gene: TRBV4-1; CDR3 length: 16; D gene: TRBD2; clone size: -; CDR3 protein: CASSQVVGRAGYEQYF; CDR3 DNA: TGCGCCAGCAGCCAAGTTGTAGGGAGGGCCGGGTACGAGCAGTACTTC
J gene: TRBJ2-7; V gene: TRBV7-6; CDR3 length: 14; D gene: TRBD1; clone size: -; CDR3 protein: CASSSGTGADEQYF; CDR3 DNA: TGTGCCAGCAGCTCCGGGACAGGGGCGGACGAGCAGTACTTC
J gene: TRBJ2-3; V gene: TRBV6-5; CDR3 length: 16; D gene: TRBD1; clone size: once; CDR3 protein: CASSYLPDREADTQYF; CDR3 DNA: TGTGCCAGCAGTTATCTTCCGGACAGGGAGGCAGATACGCAGTATTTT
J gene: TRBJ2-5; V gene: TRBV7-9; CDR3 length: 17; D gene: -; clone size: -; CDR3 protein: CASSPNSGHPGGETQYF; CDR3 DNA: TGTGCCAGCAGCCCCAACTCGGGACATCCCGGGGGGGAGACCCAGTACTTC
J gene: TRBJ1-2; V gene: TRBV5-1; CDR3 length: 14; D gene: -; clone size: -; CDR3 protein: CASSTLRDGYGYTF; CDR3 DNA: TGCGCCAGCAGCACCCTCCGGGACGGCTATGGCTACACCTTC
J gene: TRBJ2-1; V gene: TRBV27; CDR3 length: 15; D gene: -; clone size: -; CDR3 protein: CASSLQPLARDEQFF; CDR3 DNA: TGTGCCAGCAGCCTCCAACCGTTAGCTAGGGATGAGCAGTTCTTC
J gene: TRBJ2-7; V gene: TRBV9; CDR3 length: 14; D gene: -; clone size: -; CDR3 protein: CASSVDGGTYEQYF; CDR3 DNA: TGTGCCAGCAGCGTAGATGGAGGGACCTACGAGCAGTACTTC
J gene: TRBJ2-3; V gene: TRBV5-4; CDR3 length: 13; D gene: -; clone size: -; CDR3 protein: CASSAGYTDTQYF; CDR3 DNA: TGTGCCAGCAGCGCTGGATACACAGATACGCAGTATTTT
J gene: TRBJ2-7; V gene: TRBV27; CDR3 length: 14; D gene: -; clone size: -; CDR3 protein: CASSAGQISYEQYF; CDR3 DNA: TGTGCCAGCAGTGCGGGACAGATCTCCTACGAGCAGTACTTC
J gene: TRBJ1-1; V gene: TRBV13; CDR3 length: 13; D gene: -; clone size: -; CDR3 protein: CASSLQLNTEAFF; CDR3 DNA: TGTGCCAGCAGCTTACAGCTAAACACTGAAGCTTTCTTT
J gene: TRBJ1-1; V gene: TRBV29-1; CDR3 length: 14; D gene: -; clone size: -; CDR3 protein: CSVGWSGLNTEAFF; CDR3 DNA: TGCAGCGTTGGCTGGTCTGGACTGAACACTGAAGCTTTCTTT
J gene: TRBJ2-1; V gene: TRBV27; CDR3 length: 15; D gene: TRBD2; clone size: -; CDR3 protein: CASTPGSGAYNEQFF; CDR3 DNA: TGTGCCAGCACCCCAGGTAGCGGGGCCTACAATGAGCAGTTCTTC
J gene: TRBJ2-7; V gene: TRBV2; CDR3 length: 11; D gene: -; clone size: -; CDR3 protein: CASEGADEQYF; CDR3 DNA: TGTGCCAGCGAAGGAGCGGATGAGCAGTACTTC
J gene: TRBJ2-7; V gene: TRBV28; CDR3 length: 17; D gene: TRBD1; clone size: -; CDR3 protein: CASSFTIRDRGIYEQYF; CDR3 DNA: TGTGCCAGCAGCTTTACGATCCGGGACAGGGGCATCTACGAGCAGTACTTC
J gene: TRBJ1-4; V gene: TRBV11-2; CDR3 length: 15; D gene: TRBD1; clone size: -; CDR3 protein: CASSSPGQSNEKLFF; CDR3 DNA: TGTGCCAGCTCTTCTCCGGGACAGAGTAATGAAAAACTGTTTTTT
J gene: TRBJ2-7; V gene: TRBV29-1; CDR3 length: 15; D gene: -; clone size: -; CDR3 protein: CSVEDPGGLRDEQYF; CDR3 DNA: TGCAGCGTTGAAGATCCTGGGGGGCTAAGGGACGAGCAGTACTTC
J gene: TRBJ2-1; V gene: TRBV4-1; CDR3 length: 16; D gene: -; clone size: -; CDR3 protein: CASSQEDGISYNEQFF; CDR3 DNA: TGCGCCAGCAGCCAAGAGGACGGGATATCCTACAATGAGCAGTTCTTC
J gene: TRBJ2-7; V gene: TRBV28; CDR3 length: 13; D gene: TRBD1; clone size: once; CDR3 protein: CASSLEGAREQYF; CDR3 DNA: TGTGCCAGCAGTTTAGAGGGGGCGCGGGAGCAGTACTTC
J gene: TRBJ1-2; V gene: TRBV28; CDR3 length: 15; D gene: TRBD1; clone size: -; CDR3 protein: CASSDTGGPNYGYTF; CDR3 DNA: TGTGCCAGCAGTGACACAGGGGGACCTAACTATGGCTACACCTTC
J gene: TRBJ2-7; V gene: TRBV27; CDR3 length: 16; D gene: TRBD1; clone size: -; CDR3 protein: CASSLSSGTGLPEQYF; CDR3 DNA: TGTGCCAGCAGCCTATCATCCGGGACAGGGTTACCCGAGCAGTACTTC
J gene: TRBJ2-1; V gene: TRBV19; CDR3 length: 13; D gene: -; clone size: -; CDR3 protein: CASSISAGTEQFF; CDR3 DNA: TGTGCCAGTAGTATTTCGGCGGGCACCGAGCAGTTCTTC
J gene: TRBJ2-2; V gene: TRBV6-1; CDR3 length: 14; D gene: -; clone size: -; CDR3 protein: CASSEMKWTGELFF; CDR3 DNA: TGTGCCAGCAGTGAAATGAAGTGGACCGGGGAGCTGTTTTTT
J gene: TRBJ2-7; V gene: TRBV29-1; CDR3 length: 12; D gene: TRBD2; clone size: -; CDR3 protein: CSVAGGTNEQYF; CDR3 DNA: TGCAGCGTTGCGGGAGGGACCAACGAGCAGTACTTC
J gene: TRBJ2-2; V gene: TRBV4-1; CDR3 length: 16; D gene: -; clone size: -; CDR3 protein: CASSHSGISPTGELFF; CDR3 DNA: TGCGCCAGCAGCCACTCTGGGATAAGCCCCACCGGGGAGCTGTTTTTT
J gene: TRBJ2-7; V gene: TRBV14; CDR3 length: 14; D gene: -; clone size: once; CDR3 protein: CASSQVNSFYEQYF; CDR3 DNA: TGTGCCAGCAGCCAAGTCAATAGCTTCTACGAGCAGTACTTC
J gene: TRBJ2-1; V gene: TRBV10-1; CDR3 length: 15; D gene: TRBD2; clone size: -; CDR3 protein: CASSVGRLADNEQFF; CDR3 DNA: TGCGCCAGCAGTGTGGGACGGCTAGCGGACAATGAGCAGTTCTTC
J gene: TRBJ2-1; V gene: TRBV5-4; CDR3 length: 15; D gene: TRBD2; clone size: -; CDR3 protein: CASSLDLAGAGEQFF; CDR3 DNA: TGTGCCAGCAGCTTGGACCTAGCGGGAGCGGGGGAGCAGTTCTTC
J gene: TRBJ2-3; V gene: TRBV5-1; CDR3 length: 16; D gene: TRBD2; clone size: -; CDR3 protein: CASSFEIAGITDTQYF; CDR3 DNA: TGCGCCAGCAGCTTCGAGATAGCGGGGATCACAGATACGCAGTATTTT